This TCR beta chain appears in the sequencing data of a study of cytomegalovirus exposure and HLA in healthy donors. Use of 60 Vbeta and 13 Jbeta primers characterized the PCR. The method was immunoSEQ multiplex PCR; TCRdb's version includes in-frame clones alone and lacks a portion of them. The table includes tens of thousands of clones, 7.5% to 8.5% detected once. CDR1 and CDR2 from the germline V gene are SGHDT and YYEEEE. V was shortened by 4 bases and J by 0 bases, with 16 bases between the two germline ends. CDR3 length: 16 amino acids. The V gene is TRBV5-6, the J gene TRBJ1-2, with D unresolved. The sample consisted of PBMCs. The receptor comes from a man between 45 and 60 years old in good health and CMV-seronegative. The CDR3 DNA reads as TGTGCCAGCAGCCCTCCCCCCGTGTCCCCTAACTATGGCTACACCTTC. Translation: CASSPPPVSPNYGYTF. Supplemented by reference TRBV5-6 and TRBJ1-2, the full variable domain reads DAGVTQSPTHLIKTRGQQVTLRCSPKSGHDTVSWYQQALGQGPQFIFQYYEEEERQRGNFPDRFSGHQFPNYSSELNVNALLLGDSALYLCASSPPPVSPNYGYTFGSGTRLTVV.